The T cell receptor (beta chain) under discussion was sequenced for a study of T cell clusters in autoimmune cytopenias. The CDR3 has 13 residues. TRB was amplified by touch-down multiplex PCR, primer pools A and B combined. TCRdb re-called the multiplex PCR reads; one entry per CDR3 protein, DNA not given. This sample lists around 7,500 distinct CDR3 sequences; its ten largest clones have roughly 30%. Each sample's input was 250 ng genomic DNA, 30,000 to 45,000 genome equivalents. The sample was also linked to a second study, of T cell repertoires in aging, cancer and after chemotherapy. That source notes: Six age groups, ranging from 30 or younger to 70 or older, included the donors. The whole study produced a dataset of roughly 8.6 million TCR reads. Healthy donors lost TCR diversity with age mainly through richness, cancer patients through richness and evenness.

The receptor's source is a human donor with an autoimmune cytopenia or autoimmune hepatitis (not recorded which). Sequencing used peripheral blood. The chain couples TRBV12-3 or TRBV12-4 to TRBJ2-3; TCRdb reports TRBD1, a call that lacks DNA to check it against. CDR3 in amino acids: CASRRGGSDTQYF.